The rows below give T cell receptor beta chains drawn from one sample of a study of T cell repertoires in cytomegalovirus infection. TCRdb fed the reads into MiXCR, producing one record per CDR3 protein. The table shows around 85,000 distinct CDR3 sequences, with about 45% occurring only once. Their target antigens are unknown. The material sequenced was CD8+ T cells from cultured PBMCs, taken from culture after CMV antigen stimulation. All receptors come from a human donor in good health (CMV status not recorded). Some clones in this sample may be carry-over from other donors' samples. CDR3s include the opening cysteine and the closing phenylalanine or tryptophan. D genes are given only for firm matches. Some rows mark clone size as missing; the rest say once, few, many or name a class of expanded clone.

V,D,J,size,CDR3,DNA
TRBV15,.,TRBJ2-5,.,CATSPQTTKETQYF,TGTGCCACCAGCCCCCAGACTACCAAAGAGACCCAGTACTTC
TRBV7-8,TRBD2,TRBJ2-3,few,CASSSGLAGAGTGTDTQYF,TGTGCCAGCAGCTCGGGACTAGCGGGAGCGGGGACAGGCACAGATACGCAGTATTTT
TRBV7-2,TRBD1,TRBJ2-7,few,CASSLGDRPTYEQYF,TGTGCCAGCAGTCTCGGGGACAGGCCTACCTACGAGCAGTACTTC
TRBV28,TRBD2,TRBJ2-1,.,CASSFQLAGAYNEQFF,TGTGCCAGCAGTTTTCAACTAGCGGGGGCCTACAATGAGCAGTTCTTC
TRBV6-6,TRBD2,TRBJ2-2,few,CASSLNYPGLAGGAGTGELFF,TGTGCCAGCAGTCTCAACTACCCGGGACTAGCGGGGGGGGCGGGCACCGGGGAGCTGTTTTTT
TRBV6-1,.,TRBJ1-6,.,CASRLAGTRNFNSPLHF,TGTGCCAGCAGATTGGCCGGGACACGGAATTTCAATTCACCCCTCCACTTT
TRBV27,.,TRBJ2-1,.,CASSFQGSRDEQFF,TGTGCCAGCAGTTTTCAGGGGAGTCGGGATGAGCAGTTCTTC
TRBV27,TRBD1,TRBJ1-1,.,CASSFKWTGPHTDEAFF,TGTGCCAGCAGCTTCAAATGGACAGGGCCCCATACGGATGAAGCTTTCTTT
TRBV7-7,.,TRBJ2-3,.,CASSLEQGDTQYF,TGTGCTAGCAGCTTAGAGCAGGGGGATACGCAGTATTTT
TRBV19,.,TRBJ1-2,few,CASSSPPGQAPPNYGYTF,TGTGCCAGTAGTTCACCCCCGGGACAAGCCCCTCCTAACTATGGCTACACCTTC
TRBV11-2,.,TRBJ2-1,many,CASSLLQGSSYNEQFF,TGTGCCAGCAGCTTACTTCAGGGGAGCTCCTACAATGAGCAGTTCTTC
TRBV5-4,TRBD1,TRBJ1-1,.,CASSLRGQGSSEAFF,TGTGCCAGCAGCTTGCGAGGACAGGGCTCCTCAGAAGCTTTCTTT
TRBV28,.,TRBJ2-1,.,CASIKDPGTNNEQFF,TGTGCCAGCATCAAAGACCCCGGGACAAACAATGAGCAGTTCTTC
TRBV19,TRBD2,TRBJ2-1,.,CASSIHPSGQEVGLSSYNEQFF,TGTGCCAGTAGTATTCATCCTAGCGGCCAAGAAGTGGGCCTTAGCTCCTACAATGAGCAGTTCTTC
TRBV24-1,.,TRBJ2-3,few,CATSGLFGGVGSDTQYF,TGTGCCACCAGTGGGCTGTTTGGGGGAGTAGGGTCAGATACGCAGTATTTT
TRBV4-1,TRBD1,TRBJ2-1,.,CASRWTGDNEQFF,TGCGCCAGCAGGTGGACAGGGGACAATGAGCAGTTCTTC
TRBV5-6,.,TRBJ1-1,.,CASSLDANTEAFF,TGTGCCAGCAGCTTGGATGCGAACACTGAAGCTTTCTTT
TRBV10-3,.,TRBJ2-1,.,CAISERNNEQFF,TGTGCCATCAGTGAGAGAAACAATGAGCAGTTCTTC
TRBV19,.,TRBJ1-2,few,CASSTLGVGYGYTF,TGTGCCAGCTCCACTTTAGGTGTAGGGTATGGCTACACCTTC
TRBV2,.,TRBJ2-2,.,CASSEGNSNTGELFF,TGTGCCAGCAGTGAAGGGAATTCGAACACCGGGGAGCTGTTTTTT
TRBV28,.,TRBJ2-1,.,CASSPEDPGSDNEQFF,TGTGCCAGCAGTCCCGAAGATCCGGGATCGGACAATGAGCAGTTCTTC
TRBV7-4,.,TRBJ2-4,.,CASSFVHANIQYF,TGTGCCAGCAGCTTTGTCCATGCGAACATTCAGTACTTC
TRBV27,.,TRBJ1-1,few,CASSLSLNTEAFF,TGTGCCAGCAGTTTATCACTGAACACTGAAGCTTTCTTT
TRBV7-9,TRBD1,TRBJ2-3,.,CASSEPGQATDTQYF,TGTGCCAGCAGCGAACCGGGACAGGCAACAGATACGCAGTATTTT
TRBV6-8,.,TRBJ2-7,.,CASSGGSFSYEQYF,TGTGCCAGCAGTGGAGGCTCATTCTCCTACGAGCAGTACTTC
TRBV27,.,TRBJ1-1,.,CATAAQANTEAFF,TGTGCCACTGCTGCTCAGGCGAACACTGAAGCTTTCTTT
TRBV11-3,.,TRBJ2-1,.,CASSLAAEGYNEQFF,TGTGCCAGCAGCTTAGCTGCAGAGGGTTACAATGAGCAGTTCTTC
TRBV7-8,TRBD1,TRBJ1-5,few,CASSSRDRANQPQHF,TGTGCCAGCAGCAGCCGGGACAGGGCAAATCAGCCCCAGCATTTT
TRBV4-1,TRBD2,TRBJ2-3,.,CASSQASGGSTDTQYF,TGCGCCAGCAGCCAGGCTAGCGGGGGGTCCACAGATACGCAGTATTTT
TRBV12-5,.,TRBJ1-1,few,CAGAPTGRNTEAFF,TGTGCTGGAGCCCCCACCGGGAGGAACACTGAAGCTTTCTTT
TRBV7-8,TRBD2,TRBJ2-3,.,CASSLALWLAGGPGTDTQYF,TGTGCCAGCAGCTTAGCGCTGTGGCTAGCGGGAGGGCCGGGCACAGATACGCAGTATTTT
TRBV7-2,.,TRBJ2-7,few,CASSLARSRGASARNEQYF,TGTGCCAGCAGCTTAGCGCGAAGCAGGGGGGCTAGCGCCAGGAACGAGCAGTACTTC
TRBV7-6,TRBD2,TRBJ2-7,many,CASSLELAGSYEQYF,TGTGCCAGCAGTTTAGAACTAGCGGGGTCTTACGAGCAGTACTTC
TRBV7-6,.,TRBJ1-1,.,CASSSRVSTEAFF,TGTGCCAGCAGTTCTCGGGTGAGCACTGAAGCTTTCTTT
TRBV7-6,.,TRBJ1-2,few,CASSSLDRQNNYGYTF,TGTGCCAGCAGCTCCCTGGACAGACAAAATAACTATGGCTACACCTTC
TRBV6-1,TRBD2,TRBJ2-3,.,CASSSWTSGTTDTQYF,TGTGCCAGCAGTTCCTGGACTAGCGGGACCACAGATACGCAGTATTTT
TRBV13,TRBD2,TRBJ2-2,.,CASSSGLAGSQNTGELFF,TGTGCCAGCAGCTCGGGACTAGCGGGGAGCCAGAACACCGGGGAGCTGTTTTTT
TRBV12-3/TRBV12-4,.,TRBJ1-1,few,CASTKWDTEAFF,TGTGCCAGCACCAAATGGGACACTGAAGCTTTCTTT
TRBV7-9,.,TRBJ2-1,.,CASSTRLDGQFF,TGTGCCAGCAGCACCAGACTAGATGGGCAGTTCTTC
TRBV24-1,TRBD1,TRBJ1-1,once,CATSDLGTAMNTEAFF,TGTGCCACCAGTGACCTTGGGACAGCAATGAACACTGAAGCTTTCTTT
TRBV6-1,TRBD1,TRBJ2-7,.,CASTSGQASYEQYF,TGTGCCAGCACCTCGGGACAGGCCTCCTACGAGCAGTACTTC